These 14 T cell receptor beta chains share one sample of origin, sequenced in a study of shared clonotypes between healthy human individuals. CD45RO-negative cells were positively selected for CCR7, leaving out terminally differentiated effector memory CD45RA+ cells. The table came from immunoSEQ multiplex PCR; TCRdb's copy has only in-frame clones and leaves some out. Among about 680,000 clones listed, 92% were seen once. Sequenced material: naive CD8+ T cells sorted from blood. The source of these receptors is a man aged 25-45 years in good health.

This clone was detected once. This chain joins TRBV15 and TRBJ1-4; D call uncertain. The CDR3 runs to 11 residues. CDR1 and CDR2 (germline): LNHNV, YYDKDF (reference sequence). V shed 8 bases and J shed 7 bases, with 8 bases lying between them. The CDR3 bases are TGTGCCACCGCTAGTGGTGAAAAACTGTTTTTT. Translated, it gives CATASGEKLFF.

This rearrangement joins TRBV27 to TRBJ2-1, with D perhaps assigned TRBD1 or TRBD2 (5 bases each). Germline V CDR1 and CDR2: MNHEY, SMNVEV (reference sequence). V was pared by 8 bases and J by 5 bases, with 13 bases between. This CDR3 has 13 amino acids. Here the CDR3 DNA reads TGTGCCAGCCGGGACGCCGCGAACAATGAGCAGTTCTTC. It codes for CASRDAANNEQFF.

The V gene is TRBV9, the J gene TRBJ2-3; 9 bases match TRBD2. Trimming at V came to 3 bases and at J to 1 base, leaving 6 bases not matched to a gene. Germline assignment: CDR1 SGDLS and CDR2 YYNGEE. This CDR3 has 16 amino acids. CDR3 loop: CASSGEREEGTDTQYF. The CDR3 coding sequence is TGTGCCAGCAGCGGGGAGCGGGAGGAAGGCACAGATACGCAGTATTTT.

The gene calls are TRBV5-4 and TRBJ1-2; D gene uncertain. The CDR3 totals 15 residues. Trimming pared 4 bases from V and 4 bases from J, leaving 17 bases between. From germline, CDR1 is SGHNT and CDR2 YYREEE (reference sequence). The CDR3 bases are TGTGCCAGCAGCAACGAGGTTTCAATCGTCTATGGCTACACCTTC. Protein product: CASSNEVSIVYGYTF.

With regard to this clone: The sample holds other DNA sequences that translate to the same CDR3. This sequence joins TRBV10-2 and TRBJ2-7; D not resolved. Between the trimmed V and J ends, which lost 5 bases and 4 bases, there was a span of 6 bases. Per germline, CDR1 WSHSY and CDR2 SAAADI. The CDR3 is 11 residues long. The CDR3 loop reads CASSPSYEQYF. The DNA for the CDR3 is TGCGCCAGCAGTCCTTCTTACGAGCAGTACTTC.

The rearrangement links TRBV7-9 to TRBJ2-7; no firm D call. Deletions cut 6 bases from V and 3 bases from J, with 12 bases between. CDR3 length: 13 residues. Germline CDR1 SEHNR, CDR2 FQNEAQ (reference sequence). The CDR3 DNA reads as TGTGCCAGCAGTCGGACCGATTACTACGAGCAGTACTTC. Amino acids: CASSRTDYYEQYF.

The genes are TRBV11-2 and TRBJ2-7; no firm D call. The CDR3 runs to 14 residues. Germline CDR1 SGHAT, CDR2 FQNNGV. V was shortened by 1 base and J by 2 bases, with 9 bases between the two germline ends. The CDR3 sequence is CASSLAEGTYEQYF. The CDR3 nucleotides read TGTGCCAGCAGCTTAGCCGAAGGAACCTACGAGCAGTACTTC.

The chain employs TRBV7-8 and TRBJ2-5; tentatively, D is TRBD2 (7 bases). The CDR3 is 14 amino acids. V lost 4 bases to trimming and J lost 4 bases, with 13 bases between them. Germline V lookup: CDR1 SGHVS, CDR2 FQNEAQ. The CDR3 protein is CASSSRGAGETQYF. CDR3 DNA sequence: TGTGCCAGCAGCTCCCGGGGGGCAGGAGAGACCCAGTACTTC. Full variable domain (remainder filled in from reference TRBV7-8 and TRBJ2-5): GAGVSQSPRYKVAKRGQDVALRCDPISGHVSLFWYQQALGQGPEFLTYFQNEAQLDKSGLPSDRFFAERPEGSVSTLKIQRTQQEDSAVYLCASSSRGAGETQYFGPGTRLLVL.

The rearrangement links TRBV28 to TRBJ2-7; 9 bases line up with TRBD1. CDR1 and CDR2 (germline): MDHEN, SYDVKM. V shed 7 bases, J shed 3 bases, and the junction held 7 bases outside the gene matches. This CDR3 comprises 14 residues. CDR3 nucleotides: TGTGCCAGCACGGAGACAGGGGGTAACTACGAGCAGTACTTC. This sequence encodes CASTETGGNYEQYF. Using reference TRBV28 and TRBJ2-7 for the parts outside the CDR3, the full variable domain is DVKVTQSSRYLVKRTGEKVFLECVQDMDHENMFWYRQDPGLGLRLIYFSYDVKMKEKGDIPEGYSVSREKKERFSLILESASTNQTSMYLCASTETGGNYEQYFGPGTRLTVT.

The CDR3 here is CASRGIVQGSSDYGYTF. The CDR3 nucleotides are TGTGCCAGTAGGGGCATAGTACAGGGGAGTTCTGACTATGGCTACACCTTC. The genes are TRBV19 and TRBJ1-2, with 7 positions matching TRBD1. The germline V gene has CDR1 LNHDA and CDR2 SQIVND (reference sequence). J was trimmed by 3 bases and V by 6 bases; bases with no gene match: 16. This CDR3 region has 17 residues. Full variable domain (remainder filled in from reference TRBV19 and TRBJ1-2): DGGITQSPKYLFRKEGQNVTLSCEQNLNHDAMYWYRQDPGQGLRLIYYSQIVNDFQKGDIAEGYSVSREKKESFPLTVTSAQKNPTAFYLCASRGIVQGSSDYGYTFGSGTRLTVV.

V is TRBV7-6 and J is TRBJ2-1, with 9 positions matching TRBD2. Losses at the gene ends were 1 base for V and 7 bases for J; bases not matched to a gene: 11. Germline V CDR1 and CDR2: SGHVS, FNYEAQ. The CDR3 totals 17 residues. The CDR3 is CASSLEASGIRANEQFF. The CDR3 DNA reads TGTGCCAGCAGCTTAGAGGCTAGCGGGATCAGGGCTAATGAGCAGTTCTTC.

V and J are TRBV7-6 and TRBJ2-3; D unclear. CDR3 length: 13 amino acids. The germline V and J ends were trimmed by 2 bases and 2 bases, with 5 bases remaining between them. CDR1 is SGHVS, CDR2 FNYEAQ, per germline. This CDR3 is CASSLTATDTQYF. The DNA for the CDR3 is TGTGCCAGCAGCTTAACGGCCACAGATACGCAGTATTTT.

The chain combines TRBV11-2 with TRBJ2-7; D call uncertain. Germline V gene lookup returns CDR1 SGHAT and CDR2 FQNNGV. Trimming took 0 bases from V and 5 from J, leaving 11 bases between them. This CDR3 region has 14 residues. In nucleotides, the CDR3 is TGTGCCAGCAGCTTAGAGTTAAGTGCCGACGAGCAGTACTTC. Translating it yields CASSLELSADEQYF.

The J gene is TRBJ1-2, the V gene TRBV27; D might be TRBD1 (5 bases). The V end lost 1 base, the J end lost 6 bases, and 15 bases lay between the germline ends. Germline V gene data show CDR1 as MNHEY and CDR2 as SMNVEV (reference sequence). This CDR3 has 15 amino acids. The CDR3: CASSLYHGAGDGYTF. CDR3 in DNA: TGTGCCAGCAGTTTATATCACGGGGCGGGGGATGGCTACACCTTC.